This entry lists 32 T cell receptor beta chains sequenced from one sample in a study of cytomegalovirus exposure and HLA in healthy donors. Primers for the PCR totalled 60 Vbeta and 13 Jbeta. Clones were read by immunoSEQ multiplex PCR, and TCRdb kept only the in-frame ones, dropping some. The data show around 250,000 clones, approximately 80% seen once. Specimen: PBMCs. These receptors came from a woman aged 55 to 70 in good health and CMV-seropositive.

V and J are TRBV7-3 and TRBJ2-2; no definite D call. Germline CDR1 is SGHTA and CDR2 is FQGTGA. V was pared by 0 bases and J by 3 bases, with 11 bases between. The CDR3 is 16 residues long. Written as DNA, the CDR3 is TGTGCCAGCAGCTTAACTGCGCGAGTTTACACCGGGGAGCTGTTTTTT. Translated: CASSLTARVYTGELFF.

The V gene is TRBV10-1, the J gene TRBJ1-3, with 7 positions matching TRBD1. This CDR3 has 16 residues. The germline V gene encodes CDR1 WNHNN and CDR2 SYGVQD (reference sequence). J was trimmed by 3 bases and V by 3 bases; bases with no gene match: 8. CDR3 sequence: CASSDSSGTVGNTIYF. DNA for the CDR3: TGCGCCAGCAGTGATTCGTCCGGGACAGTTGGAAACACCATATATTTT.

This chain uses TRBV6-1 with TRBJ2-7; 11 nucleotides align to TRBD2. Per the germline V gene, CDR1 is MNHNS and CDR2 is SASEGT. Trimming at V came to 6 bases and at J to 8 bases, leaving 9 bases not matched to a gene. The CDR3 runs to 14 residues. In nucleotides, the CDR3 is TGTGCCAGCAGAGAGACTAGCGGGATTACGAAGCAGTACTTC. Translation: CASRETSGITKQYF.

The chain uses TRBV29-1 and TRBJ2-2, with D unclear. V lost 5 bases and J 1 base, leaving 11 bases between the germline ends. CDR1 is SQVTM, CDR2 ANQGSEA, per germline. This CDR3 has 14 amino acids. CDR3 loop: CSVKNSGNTGELFF. In nucleotides, the CDR3 is TGCAGCGTTAAAAATTCAGGGAACACCGGGGAGCTGTTTTTT.

The V gene is TRBV7-3, the J gene TRBJ2-3; D perhaps matches TRBD1 (6 bases). Germline CDR1 SGHTA, CDR2 FQGTGA. This CDR3 is 13 amino acids long. The V gene lost 2 bases and the J gene lost 4 bases, with 7 bases spanning the gap. As DNA, the CDR3 is TGTGCCAGCAGCTTAGGGGGCGCAGATACGCAGTATTTT. This codes for CASSLGGADTQYF.

The chain uses TRBV27 and TRBJ1-5; 9 bases align to TRBD1. Germline values: CDR1 MNHEY, CDR2 SMNVEV (reference sequence). J lost 6 bases, V lost 3 bases, and 6 bases had no gene match. The CDR3 sequence is 15 residues long. The CDR3 nucleotides are TGTGCCAGCAGTTTCGGGACAGGGAAAGGTCAGCCCCAGCATTTT. The encoded protein is CASSFGTGKGQPQHF.

This chain connects TRBV4-2 to TRBJ1-2; D possibly corresponds to TRBD1 (5 bases). V lost 2 bases, J lost 4 bases, and 8 bases lay in between. CDR1 is LGHNA and CDR2 is YNFKEQ in the germline V gene. This CDR3 has 13 amino acids. The CDR3 loop is CASSQRGGYGYTF. The CDR3 DNA follows: TGTGCCAGCAGCCAACGGGGGGGCTATGGCTACACCTTC.

CDR3 DNA: TGCGCCAGCAGCCAGGGGGAAGGACTAGCGGGGGCCGGGGAGCTGTTTTTT. Translated: CASSQGEGLAGAGELFF. The chain joins TRBV4-1 to TRBJ2-2; 13 positions agree with TRBD2. This CDR3 has 17 amino acids. CDR1 and CDR2 from the germline V gene are MGHRA and YSYEKL. V lost 3 bases, J lost 6 bases, and 7 bases stayed unmatched.

The chain has TRBV9 and TRBJ2-3, with 16 nucleotides matching TRBD2. The V segment lost 5 bases and the J segment 4 bases; nucleotides outside the gene matches: 7. This CDR3 is built from 17 residues. Germline CDR1 SGDLS, CDR2 YYNGEE. DNA of the CDR3: TGTGCCAGCAGTCTGGGACTAGCGGGAGGGTTTGCAGATACGCAGTATTTT. Amino acid sequence: CASSLGLAGGFADTQYF.

The genes are TRBV7-3 and TRBJ2-1; TRBD2 aligns across 9 bases. The CDR3 is 14 amino acids. CDR1 is SGHTA, CDR2 FQGTGA, per germline. Losses at the gene ends were 4 bases for V and 8 bases for J; bases not matched to a gene: 6. CDR3 residues: CASSYGTSIDEQFF. The CDR3 bases are TGTGCCAGCAGCTACGGGACTAGCATCGATGAGCAGTTCTTC.

V is TRBV6-5 and J is TRBJ1-1; 7 nucleotides line up with TRBD1. The germline CDR1 and CDR2 sequences are MNHEY and SVGAGI. This CDR3 has 15 residues. The ends lost 6 bases at V and 1 base at J; junction bases unmatched: 8. In DNA form, the CDR3 reads TGTGCCAGCAGATATGCGGACAGGCCGAACACTGAAGCTTTCTTT. It encodes CASRYADRPNTEAFF.

The chain links TRBV19 to TRBJ1-1; D might be TRBD1 (5 bases). Trimming cost V 1 base and J 5 bases, with 8 bases left between them. From germline, CDR1 is LNHDA and CDR2 SQIVND (reference sequence). The CDR3 runs 13 residues. This chain's CDR3 is CASSIAGLTEAFF. CDR3 bases: TGTGCCAGTAGTATAGCAGGGCTGACTGAAGCTTTCTTT.

The rearrangement joins TRBV6-5 to TRBJ2-5, with 11 bases aligning to TRBD1. Gene TRBJ2-7 matches the end of the DNA better, so the J call may be wrong. The CDR3 consists of 14 residues. Germline loops: CDR1 MNHEY, CDR2 SVGAGI. CDR3 in DNA: TGTGCCAGCAGGTTGGGACAGGGGGAATACGAGCAGTACTTC. It specifies CASRLGQGEYEQYF.

This clone has only a few counts. Other nucleotide sequences in the sample specify the same CDR3. The V call is TRBV4-1, the J call TRBJ1-5; 8 bases fit TRBD1. The CDR3 contains 14 residues. Trimming took 4 bases from V and 3 from J; bases not matched to a gene: 2. Per germline, CDR1 MGHRA and CDR2 YSYEKL. In DNA form, the CDR3 reads TGCGCCAGCAGCCGACAGGGGAACAATCAGCCCCAGCATTTT. As protein: CASSRQGNNQPQHF.

The rearrangement links TRBV5-1 to TRBJ1-4; 7 positions agree with TRBD1. The length of the CDR3 is 14 residues. Germline V gives CDR1 SGHRS, CDR2 YFSETQ. V lost 3 bases, J lost 5 bases, and 4 bases stayed unmatched. In DNA, the CDR3 is TGCGCCAGCAGCTCGGGACAGCAGAATGAAAAACTGTTTTTT. Protein product: CASSSGQQNEKLFF.

This chain links TRBV14 with TRBJ1-3; D call uncertain. Germline loops: CDR1 SGHDN, CDR2 FVKESK. V was pared by 6 bases and J by 0 bases, with 6 bases between. The CDR3 spans 13 residues. CDR3 DNA sequence: TGTGCCAGCAGGCACAGCTCTGGAAACACCATATATTTT. It is translated as CASRHSSGNTIYF. Full variable domain (rest looked up from reference TRBV14 and TRBJ1-3): EAGVTQFPSHSVIEKGQTVTLRCDPISGHDNLYWYRRVMGKEIKFLLHFVKESKQDESGMPNNRFLAERTGGTYSTLKVQPAELEDSGVYFCASRHSSGNTIYFGEGSWLTVV.

The gene calls are TRBV6-1 and TRBJ1-3; perhaps TRBD1 as D (5 bases). The CDR3 spans 15 residues. The germline V gene has CDR1 MNHNS and CDR2 SASEGT. The V and J ends lost 4 bases and 3 bases respectively, with 13 bases between them. CDR3 region: CASSGGRGYGNTIYF. For the CDR3, the DNA is TGTGCCAGCAGTGGAGGGAGGGGCTATGGAAACACCATATATTTT.

The chain carries TRBV5-6 and TRBJ2-4, with a weak D call TRBD1 (6 bases). There are 15 residues in the CDR3. The V end was cut by 4 bases, the J end by 1 base, with 12 bases between. In germline, CDR1 is SGHDT, CDR2 YYEEEE. This CDR3 reads CASSLRGVAKNIQYF. In DNA, the CDR3 is TGTGCCAGCAGCCTCAGGGGAGTTGCCAAAAACATTCAGTACTTC.

The chain carries TRBV5-4 and TRBJ2-7, with D tentatively TRBD2 (5 bases). V was shortened by 1 base and J by 6 bases, with 11 bases between the two germline ends. CDR1 is SGHNT, CDR2 YYREEE, per germline (reference sequence). The length of the CDR3 is 13 residues. The CDR3 is CASSLFSDREQYF. The CDR3 nucleotides read TGTGCCAGCAGCTTGTTTAGCGACCGCGAGCAGTACTTC.

The chain has TRBV28 and TRBJ2-7, with D possibly matching TRBD2 (5 bases). Germline V lookup: CDR1 MDHEN, CDR2 SYDVKM. The CDR3 is 13 amino acids. The V end lost 5 bases, the J end lost 4 bases, and 12 bases lay between the germline ends. This CDR3 is CASSGPRTYEQYF. The DNA for the CDR3 is TGTGCCAGCAGTGGGCCTAGGACTTACGAGCAGTACTTC. The entire variable domain, with the rest obtained from reference TRBV28 and TRBJ2-7, is as follows: DVKVTQSSRYLVKRTGEKVFLECVQDMDHENMFWYRQDPGLGLRLIYFSYDVKMKEKGDIPEGYSVSREKKERFSLILESASTNQTSMYLCASSGPRTYEQYFGPGTRLTVT.

The rearrangement joins TRBV5-6 to TRBJ2-1; 8 bases are a match to TRBD1. The V segment lost 0 bases and the J segment 4 bases; nucleotides outside the gene matches: 9. The germline V gene has CDR1 SGHDT and CDR2 YYEEEE. The CDR3 covers 17 residues. CDR3 sequence: CASSLAFRDRTYNEQFF. Written as DNA, the CDR3 is TGTGCCAGCAGCTTGGCTTTTCGGGACAGGACGTACAATGAGCAGTTCTTC. Full variable domain (rest looked up from reference TRBV5-6 and TRBJ2-1): DAGVTQSPTHLIKTRGQQVTLRCSPKSGHDTVSWYQQALGQGPQFIFQYYEEEERQRGNFPDRFSGHQFPNYSSELNVNALLLGDSALYLCASSLAFRDRTYNEQFFGPGTRLTVL.

This chain connects TRBV29-1 to TRBJ2-2; 8 bases align to TRBD1. The CDR3 runs 14 residues. Unmatched junction bases numbered 5, after V lost 8 bases and J lost 0 bases. CDR1 SQVTM and CDR2 ANQGSEA come from the germline V gene. CDR3 coding DNA: TGCAGCTATCGGACAGGGACGAACACCGGGGAGCTGTTTTTT. This encodes CSYRTGTNTGELFF.

Notes on this clone: The identical CDR3 is also encoded by other nucleotide sequences in the sample. The gene calls are TRBV6-1 and TRBJ2-3; 11 bases agree with TRBD2. There are 15 residues in the CDR3. V dropped 1 base and J dropped 3; count of bases not matched to a gene: 0. Per germline, CDR1 MNHNS and CDR2 SASEGT. The CDR3 protein is CASSEGLAGTDTQYF. In DNA form, the CDR3 reads TGTGCCAGCAGTGAAGGACTAGCGGGAACAGATACGCAGTATTTT.

The chain uses TRBV6-4 and TRBJ1-2; possible D gene TRBD1, 5 bases. This CDR3 is 13 amino acids long. Deletions cut 2 bases from V and 4 bases from J, with 8 bases between. CDR1 and CDR2 (germline): MRHNA, SNTAGT. The CDR3 reads CASSDGGGYGYTF. As DNA, the CDR3 is TGTGCCAGCAGTGACGGGGGAGGCTATGGCTACACCTTC.

This chain links TRBV9 with TRBJ2-2, with TRBD2 identical over 8 bases. This CDR3 region has 17 residues. The trim removed 4 bases at V and 2 bases at J, leaving 10 bases unmatched. CDR1 SGDLS and CDR2 YYNGEE come from the germline V gene. CDR3 DNA sequence: TGTGCCAGCAGCCCCCACGCCGGGACTAGAAACACCGGGGAGCTGTTTTTT. This codes for CASSPHAGTRNTGELFF.

The chain joins TRBV29-1 to TRBJ2-7, with 7 bases fitting TRBD2. Trimming cost V 5 bases and J 6 bases; bases outside gene matches: 13. The CDR3 is 14 amino acids. Looked up from germline, CDR1 is SQVTM and CDR2 is ANQGSEA. The CDR3 loop reads CSVKGLAGELEQYF. In DNA, the CDR3 is TGCAGCGTTAAGGGCCTTGCGGGAGAACTCGAGCAGTACTTC.

This clone was counted between two and nine times. The chain recombines TRBV6-5 with TRBJ1-2; TRBD1 might be the D (5 bases). This CDR3 has 15 amino acids. V was cut by 2 bases and J by 4 bases, with 14 bases left in between. The V gene's germline CDR1 is MNHEY and CDR2 SVGAGI. This chain's CDR3 is CASSYTPWDSYGYTF. The CDR3 nucleotides are TGTGCCAGCAGTTACACTCCTTGGGACTCCTATGGCTACACCTTC.

V is TRBV7-2 and J is TRBJ2-2; 12 bases are shared with TRBD2. This CDR3 region has 18 residues. V was pared by 5 bases and J by 5 bases, with 12 bases of the junction left unmatched. Germline V gene lookup returns CDR1 SGHTA and CDR2 FQGNSA. The CDR3 region is CASSPGGLAGWRTGELFF. The CDR3, as DNA: TGTGCCAGCAGCCCCGGGGGACTAGCGGGCTGGCGGACCGGGGAGCTGTTTTTT.

The chain uses TRBV10-2 and TRBJ2-2, with 7 bases fitting TRBD2. The CDR3 runs to 19 residues. V shed 4 bases, J shed 0 bases, and the junction held 14 bases outside the gene matches. Per germline, CDR1 WSHSY and CDR2 SAAADI. CDR3 in amino acids: CASSGGVDGRPSNTGELFF. CDR3 sequence (DNA): TGCGCCAGCAGTGGCGGTGTTGACGGGAGGCCCTCGAACACCGGGGAGCTGTTTTTT.

CDR3 loop: CASSFLIGRRYNEQFF. DNA for the CDR3: TGTGCCAGCAGCTTCCTAATCGGGAGACGTTACAATGAGCAGTTCTTC. The chain has TRBV2 and TRBJ2-1; D is perhaps TRBD2 (6 bases). Germline CDR1 reads SNHLY; CDR2 reads FYNNEI. This CDR3 is built from 16 residues. Trimming removed 6 bases at V and 4 bases at J, with 19 bases between.

The chain links TRBV28 to TRBJ2-1, with 16 positions matching TRBD2. The CDR3 extends over 18 amino acids. The germline V gene encodes CDR1 MDHEN and CDR2 SYDVKM. The V gene end was trimmed by 6 bases and the J gene end by 8 bases; junction bases not matched to a gene: 13. CDR3 DNA: TGTGCCAGCAGCTCGCCCCTAGGGACTAGCGGGAGGGGTGATGAGCAGTTCTTC. It encodes CASSSPLGTSGRGDEQFF.

To note about this clone: This same CDR3 is encoded by further DNA sequences in the sample. The CDR3 reads CASSPRQQETQYF. CDR3 DNA: TGTGCCAGCTCACCACGGCAGCAAGAGACCCAGTACTTC. The genes are TRBV18 and TRBJ2-5; no firm D call. Trimming left V 1 base short and J 2 bases short, with 5 bases between. CDR1 is KGHSH, CDR2 LQKENI, per germline. The CDR3 loop spans 13 amino acids.